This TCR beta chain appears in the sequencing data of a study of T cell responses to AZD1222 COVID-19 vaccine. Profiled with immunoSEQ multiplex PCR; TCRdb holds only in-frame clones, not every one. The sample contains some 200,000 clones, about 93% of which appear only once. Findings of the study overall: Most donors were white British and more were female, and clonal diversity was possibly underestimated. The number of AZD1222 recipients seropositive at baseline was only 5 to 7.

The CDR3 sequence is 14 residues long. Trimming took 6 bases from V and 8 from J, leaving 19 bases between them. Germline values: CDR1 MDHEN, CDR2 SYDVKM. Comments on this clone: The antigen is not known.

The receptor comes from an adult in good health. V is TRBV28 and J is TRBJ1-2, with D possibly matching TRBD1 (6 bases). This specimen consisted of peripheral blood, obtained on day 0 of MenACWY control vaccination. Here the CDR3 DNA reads TGTGCCAGCAGGCAGGCCGGGACACCGCGGGGCTACACCTTC. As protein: CASRQAGTPRGYTF.